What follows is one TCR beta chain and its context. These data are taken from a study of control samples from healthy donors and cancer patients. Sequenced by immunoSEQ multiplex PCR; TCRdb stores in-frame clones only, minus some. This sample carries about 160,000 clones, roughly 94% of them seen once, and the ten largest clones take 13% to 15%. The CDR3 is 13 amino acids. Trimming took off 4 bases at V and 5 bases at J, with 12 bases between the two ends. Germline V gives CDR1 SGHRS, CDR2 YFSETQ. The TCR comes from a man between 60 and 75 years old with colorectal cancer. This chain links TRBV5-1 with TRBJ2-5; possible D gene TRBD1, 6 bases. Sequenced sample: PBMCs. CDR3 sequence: CASSRGLEETQYF. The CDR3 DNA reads TGCGCCAGCAGCAGGGGGTTGGAGGAGACCCAGTACTTC. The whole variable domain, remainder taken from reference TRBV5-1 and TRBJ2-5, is KAGVTQTPRYLIKTRGQQVTLSCSPISGHRSVSWYQQTPGQGLQFLFEYFSETQRNKGNFPGRFSGRQFSNSRSEMNVSTLELGDSALYLCASSRGLEETQYFGPGTRLLVL.